These 29 T cell receptor beta chains were sequenced from one sample in a study of OX40 agonist ivuxolimab in advanced cancers. Receptor amplification or capture employed the immunoSEQ multiplex PCR assay. In its TCRdb copy, this immuneACCESS table keeps in-frame sequences only and misses some clones. Where compared with another copy, unresolved V genes explain less than half of these, and the others have no known cause. This sample lists 45,000 to 65,000 clones; around 85% were detected once. Of the sample, around 15% falls within the top ten clones. The sequenced sample was CD4+ or CD8+ T cells sorted from blood, obtained in a trial of the OX40 agonist ivuxolimab. The receptors stem from an adult with an advanced solid tumor such as melanoma, head and neck, liver or kidney cancer.

This chain uses TRBV4-1 with TRBJ2-1; possible D gene TRBD2, 6 bases. There are 14 residues in the CDR3. Trimming shortened V by 2 bases and J by 8 bases, and 13 bases separated the two germline ends. Per the germline V gene, CDR1 is MGHRA and CDR2 is YSYEKL. CDR3 sequence reads: CASSQRAGNDEQFF. The CDR3 bases are TGCGCCAGCAGCCAAAGGGCGGGGAACGATGAGCAGTTCTTC.

The chain recombines TRBV19 with TRBJ2-5, with D uncertain. Looked up from germline, CDR1 is LNHDA and CDR2 is SQIVND (reference sequence). CDR3 size: 14 residues. Between the trimmed V and J ends, which lost 3 bases and 2 bases, there was a span of 10 bases. The CDR3 coding sequence is TGTGCCAGTAGTATGGGGAAGGGTCAAGAGACCCAGTACTTC. As protein: CASSMGKGQETQYF. Full variable domain (outside the CDR3, taken from reference TRBV19 and TRBJ2-5): DGGITQSPKYLFRKEGQNVTLSCEQNLNHDAMYWYRQDPGQGLRLIYYSQIVNDFQKGDIAEGYSVSREKKESFPLTVTSAQKNPTAFYLCASSMGKGQETQYFGPGTRLLVL.

The chain is built from TRBV7-6 and TRBJ1-2; D remains unclear. Germline values: CDR1 SGHVS, CDR2 FNYEAQ. The CDR3 contains 17 residues. The ends were cut back, 1 base at V and 1 base at J, with 16 bases in the middle. The chain's CDR3 is CASSLGSRAGNNYGYTF. The CDR3 DNA reads TGTGCCAGCAGCTTAGGGTCCCGGGCAGGAAATAACTATGGCTACACCTTC.

This chain uses TRBV5-4 with TRBJ2-1; D not resolved. V dropped 2 bases and J dropped 10 bases, with 7 bases sitting between them. Germline CDR1 SGHNT, CDR2 YYREEE (reference sequence). The CDR3 loop spans 11 amino acids. CDR3 in amino acids: CASSFGFEQFF. The CDR3 DNA follows: TGTGCCAGCAGCTTCGGGTTCGAGCAGTTCTTC.

This chain joins TRBV29-1 and TRBJ2-5; either TRBD1 or TRBD2 may fit D (6 bases each). V was clipped by 0 bases and J by 3 bases, with 11 bases between them. CDR1 and CDR2 from the germline V gene are SQVTM and ANQGSEA. CDR3 size: 14 residues. The CDR3 DNA reads as TGCAGCGTTGAAGACGGAGGGACAAAAGAGACCCAGTACTTC. Its protein is CSVEDGGTKETQYF.

This clone was seen a handful of times. The CDR3 DNA sequence: TGTGCCAGCAGCCAAGATGCGGGACAGGGGATCGGTGATGGCTACACCTTC. Amino acids: CASSQDAGQGIGDGYTF. V is TRBV4-2 and J is TRBJ1-2; 10 bases fit TRBD1. Trimming at V came to 0 bases and at J to 6 bases, leaving 10 bases not matched to a gene. The CDR3 extends over 17 amino acids. Looked up from germline, CDR1 is LGHNA and CDR2 is YNFKEQ.

The chain is built from TRBV16 and TRBJ2-2, with D perhaps matching TRBD1 (5 bases). Germline loops: CDR1 KGHSY, CDR2 FQNENV. CDR3 size: 15 residues. V was trimmed by 3 bases and J by 4 bases, leaving 12 bases between them. The CDR3 region is CASSHRQTSTGELFF. The CDR3 DNA sequence: TGTGCCAGCAGCCATAGACAGACGAGCACCGGGGAGCTGTTTTTT.

This clone was found once. The chain carries TRBV7-9 and TRBJ1-1; D is undetermined. Deletions cut 3 bases from V and 1 base from J, with 3 bases between. The CDR3 consists of 12 residues. From germline, CDR1 is SEHNR and CDR2 FQNEAQ (reference sequence). CDR3 coding DNA: TGTGCCAGCAGCTTTGAGAACACTGAAGCTTTCTTT. Translated, it gives CASSFENTEAFF.

With regard to this clone: Sequence at one end of the junction differs from germline and may be a read error. The chain has TRBV20-1 and TRBJ1-2; possibly TRBD1 for D (6 bases). The V gene's germline CDR1 is DFQATT and CDR2 SNEGSKA (reference sequence). This CDR3 comprises 10 residues. CDR3 amino acids: CSARDADRPF. The CDR3 bases are TGCAGTGCTAGAGATGCCGACAGGCCCTTC.

The V and J genes are TRBV4-2 and TRBJ1-4; 9 positions agree with TRBD1. Germline lookup yields CDR1 LGHNA and CDR2 YNFKEQ. This CDR3 has 15 residues. Trimming cost V 2 bases and J 5 bases; bases outside gene matches: 3. The CDR3 nucleotides read TGTGCCAGCAGCCAAACAGGGGGCGCCAATGAAAAACTGTTTTTT. It specifies CASSQTGGANEKLFF.

The CDR3 spells CASSFGQGGLEKQPQHF. As DNA, the CDR3 is TGTGCCAGCAGTTTTGGACAGGGAGGTTTAGAAAAACAGCCCCAGCATTTT. The chain uses TRBV28 and TRBJ1-5, with 8 bases lining up with TRBD1. With 3 bases clipped from V and 7 bases from J, the junction kept 14 bases outside the gene matches. Germline V CDR1 and CDR2: MDHEN, SYDVKM. The CDR3 totals 17 residues. Together with reference TRBV28 and TRBJ1-5, the CDR3 gives the full variable domain: DVKVTQSSRYLVKRTGEKVFLECVQDMDHENMFWYRQDPGLGLRLIYFSYDVKMKEKGDIPEGYSVSREKKERFSLILESASTNQTSMYLCASSFGQGGLEKQPQHFGDGTRLSIL.

The V call is TRBV27, the J call TRBJ1-2, with D perhaps matching TRBD1 (5 bases). The V end lost 3 bases, the J end lost 7 bases, and 18 bases lay between the germline ends. The CDR3 is 15 residues long. CDR1 is MNHEY, CDR2 SMNVEV, per germline (reference sequence). CDR3 sequence (DNA): TGTGCCAGCAGTTTTAGGGGCGGGGTACTCTCTGGCTACACCTTC. It specifies CASSFRGGVLSGYTF.

The V and J genes are TRBV6-5 and TRBJ1-2, with 7 bases aligning to TRBD1. V was clipped by 2 bases and J by 5 bases; unmatched bases: 2. The CDR3 spans 13 residues. Germline CDR1 is MNHEY and CDR2 is SVGAGI. CDR3 region: CASSYGRGYGYTF. The CDR3 nucleotides read TGTGCCAGCAGTTACGGCAGGGGGTATGGCTACACCTTC.

This sequence joins TRBV7-6 and TRBJ1-4; D call uncertain. The ends were cut back, 4 bases at V and 8 bases at J, with 17 bases in the middle. The CDR3 totals 15 residues. Germline values: CDR1 SGHVS, CDR2 FNYEAQ. The CDR3 DNA follows: TGTGCCAGCAGCTCGAGGGCTGGACGTGAGGAAAAACTGTTTTTT. Its protein product is CASSSRAGREEKLFF.

The V and J genes are TRBV6-5 and TRBJ1-4; 7 bases fit TRBD1. The CDR3 totals 14 residues. The J segment lost 7 bases and the V segment lost 4 bases, leaving 6 bases of the junction unmatched. Germline lookup yields CDR1 MNHEY and CDR2 SVGAGI. This chain's CDR3 is CASSSLTGVEKLFF. The CDR3, as DNA: TGTGCCAGCAGTTCCCTAACAGGGGTTGAAAAACTGTTTTTT.

V gene TRBV18 combines with J gene TRBJ2-1; 16 bases are shared with TRBD2. Germline CDR1 and CDR2: KGHSH and LQKENI. The CDR3 is made up of 18 amino acids. J was trimmed by 9 bases and V by 6 bases; bases with no gene match: 14. The CDR3 region is CASSPAPGTSGGAGEQFF. Here the CDR3 DNA reads TGTGCCAGCTCCCCGGCCCCCGGGACTAGCGGGGGGGCGGGTGAGCAGTTCTTC.

The chain couples TRBV6-6 to TRBJ1-3, with D uncertain. With 5 bases removed from V and 0 bases from J, the gap between germline ends came to 11 bases. Germline V gene data show CDR1 as MNHNY and CDR2 as SVGAGI (reference sequence). The CDR3 spans 15 residues. CDR3 nucleotide sequence: TGTGCCAGCAGTATTAGAGCAGACTCTGGAAACACCATATATTTT. Protein sequence: CASSIRADSGNTIYF.

This chain uses TRBV5-1 with TRBJ2-7, with D perhaps matching TRBD1 or TRBD2 (5 bases each). Germline CDR1 reads SGHRS; CDR2 reads YFSETQ. This CDR3 contains 13 residues. V was clipped by 10 bases and J by 2 bases, with 16 bases between them. CDR3 loop: CASWGFDAYEQYF. As DNA, the CDR3 is TGCGCCTCATGGGGGTTCGACGCCTACGAGCAGTACTTC.

The CDR3 DNA follows: TGTGCCAGCCTGGGACAGGACGAACAGACCCAGTACTTC. As protein: CASLGQDEQTQYF. The V call is TRBV2, the J call TRBJ2-5, with TRBD1 matching 8 bases. J lost 6 bases, V lost 8 bases, and 8 bases had no gene match. The CDR3 covers 13 residues. Germline CDR1 is SNHLY and CDR2 is FYNNEI.

In its sample, this clone was seen a few times. This rearrangement joins TRBV30 to TRBJ1-1; D is ambiguous. Trimming removed 5 bases from V and 3 bases from J, with 7 bases in between. From germline, CDR1 is GTSNPN and CDR2 SVGIG (reference sequence). This CDR3 spans 11 amino acids. The CDR3 protein is CAWRAYTEAFF. CDR3 in DNA: TGTGCCTGGCGGGCCTACACTGAAGCTTTCTTT. The full variable domain, rest sourced from reference TRBV30 and TRBJ1-1, is SQTIHQWPATLVQPVGSPLSLECTVEGTSNPNLYWYRQAAGRGLQLLFYSVGIGQISSEVPQNLSASRPQDRQFILSSKKLLLSDSGFYLCAWRAYTEAFFGQGTRLTVV.

The chain joins TRBV7-2 to TRBJ2-7; possibly TRBD2 for D (6 bases). Trimming pared 5 bases from V and 3 bases from J, leaving 14 bases between. From germline, CDR1 is SGHTA and CDR2 FQGNSA. The CDR3 is 14 residues long. As DNA, the CDR3 is TGTGCCAGCAGCCCCGGGCTAGCGATCTACGAGCAGTACTTC. Its translation: CASSPGLAIYEQYF.

This chain joins TRBV19 and TRBJ1-3; D unresolved. CDR3 length: 15 amino acids. CDR1 and CDR2 from the germline V gene are LNHDA and SQIVND (reference sequence). Trimming stripped 5 bases from V and 4 bases from J, with 15 bases between. The DNA of the CDR3 is TGTGCCAGTAGTGGGCCGGGAACGCTCGGAAACACCATATATTTT. Residues: CASSGPGTLGNTIYF. Full variable domain (missing parts from reference TRBV19 and TRBJ1-3): DGGITQSPKYLFRKEGQNVTLSCEQNLNHDAMYWYRQDPGQGLRLIYYSQIVNDFQKGDIAEGYSVSREKKESFPLTVTSAQKNPTAFYLCASSGPGTLGNTIYFGEGSWLTVV.

The V call is TRBV2, the J call TRBJ2-7; 10 bases map to TRBD2. Germline-derived CDR1 and CDR2 are SNHLY and FYNNEI. V lost 5 bases and J lost 3; bases outside the gene matches: 10. This CDR3 contains 16 residues. This CDR3 is CASSPYVAGGFYEQYF. The DNA for the CDR3 is TGTGCCAGCAGTCCTTACGTAGCGGGGGGATTCTACGAGCAGTACTTC.

The rearrangement joins TRBV4-2 to TRBJ2-3, with TRBD1 matching over 9 bases. J gave up 4 bases and V 4 bases, and 12 bases lay outside the gene matches. Germline loops: CDR1 LGHNA, CDR2 YNFKEQ. This CDR3 region has 17 residues. The CDR3 region is CASSPPGTGRVADTQYF. In DNA form, the CDR3 reads TGTGCCAGCAGCCCACCCGGGACAGGGCGTGTCGCAGATACGCAGTATTTT.

This sequence joins TRBV7-3 and TRBJ2-5, with D unclear. CDR1 is SGHTA, CDR2 FQGTGA, per germline. V lost 0 bases and J 5 bases, leaving 10 bases between the germline ends. The CDR3 runs 14 residues. CDR3: CASSLTGHGETQYF. The CDR3 DNA reads TGTGCCAGCAGCTTAACAGGGCATGGGGAGACCCAGTACTTC.

This clone has more than one count but fewer than ten. The chain combines TRBV30 with TRBJ1-1; no definite D call. Trimming removed 0 bases at V and 3 bases at J, with 8 bases between. This CDR3 contains 13 residues. CDR1 is GTSNPN, CDR2 SVGIG, per germline (reference sequence). The CDR3 DNA reads as TGTGCCTGGAGTGTAGTTTCGGACACTGAAGCTTTCTTT. Translating gives CAWSVVSDTEAFF. The variable domain in full, completed from reference TRBV30 and TRBJ1-1, reads SQTIHQWPATLVQPVGSPLSLECTVEGTSNPNLYWYRQAAGRGLQLLFYSVGIGQISSEVPQNLSASRPQDRQFILSSKKLLLSDSGFYLCAWSVVSDTEAFFGQGTRLTVV.

The V gene is TRBV5-1, the J gene TRBJ2-3, with D possibly being TRBD1 (6 bases). The CDR3 loop spans 16 amino acids. V lost 0 bases, J lost 6 bases, and 17 bases lay in between. Germline loops: CDR1 SGHRS, CDR2 YFSETQ. The CDR3 spells CASSLAGRPQGDTQYF. The CDR3, as DNA: TGCGCCAGCAGCTTGGCAGGACGGCCTCAGGGGGATACGCAGTATTTT. The complete variable domain, with remaining parts taken from reference TRBV5-1 and TRBJ2-3, reads KAGVTQTPRYLIKTRGQQVTLSCSPISGHRSVSWYQQTPGQGLQFLFEYFSETQRNKGNFPGRFSGRQFSNSRSEMNVSTLELGDSALYLCASSLAGRPQGDTQYFGPGTRLTVL.

This sequence joins TRBV7-2 and TRBJ2-1; D possibly corresponds to TRBD2 (6 bases). The V and J ends lost 5 bases and 0 bases respectively, with 14 bases between them. CDR3 length: 16 residues. Germline V gives CDR1 SGHTA, CDR2 FQGNSA. CDR3 protein: CASSPPGGTSYNEQFF. CDR3 DNA sequence: TGTGCCAGCAGCCCGCCTGGCGGGACCTCCTACAATGAGCAGTTCTTC.

This chain links TRBV27 with TRBJ2-1; 10 bases are shared with TRBD2. Germline assignment: CDR1 MNHEY and CDR2 SMNVEV (reference sequence). This CDR3 spans 18 amino acids. After removal of 3 bases from V and 0 bases from J, the junction contained 8 bases not matched to a gene. In DNA, the CDR3 is TGTGCCAGCAGTTTTGCTAGCGGGGGACCCACCTCCTACAATGAGCAGTTCTTC. Translation gives CASSFASGGPTSYNEQFF.